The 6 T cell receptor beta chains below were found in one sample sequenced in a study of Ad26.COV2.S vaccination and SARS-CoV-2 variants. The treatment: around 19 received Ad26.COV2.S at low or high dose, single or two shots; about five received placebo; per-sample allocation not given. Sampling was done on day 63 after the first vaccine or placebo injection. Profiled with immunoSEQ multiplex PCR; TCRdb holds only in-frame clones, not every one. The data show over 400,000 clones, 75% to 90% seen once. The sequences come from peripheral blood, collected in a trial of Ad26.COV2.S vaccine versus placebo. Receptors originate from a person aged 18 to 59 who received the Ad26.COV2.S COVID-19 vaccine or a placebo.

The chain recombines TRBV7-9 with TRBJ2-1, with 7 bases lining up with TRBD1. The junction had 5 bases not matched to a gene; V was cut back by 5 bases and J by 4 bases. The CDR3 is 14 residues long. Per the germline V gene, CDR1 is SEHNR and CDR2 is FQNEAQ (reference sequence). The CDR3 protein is CASSPGQTYNEQFF. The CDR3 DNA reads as TGTGCCAGCAGCCCGGGACAGACTTACAATGAGCAGTTCTTC.

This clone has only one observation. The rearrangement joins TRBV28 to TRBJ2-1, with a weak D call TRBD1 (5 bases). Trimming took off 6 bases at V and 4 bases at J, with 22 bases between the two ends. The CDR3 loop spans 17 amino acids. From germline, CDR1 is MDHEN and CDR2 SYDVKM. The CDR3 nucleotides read TGTGCCAGCAGGACTGGGGTTGGACGACAGCGTTACAATGAGCAGTTCTTC. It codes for CASRTGVGRQRYNEQFF. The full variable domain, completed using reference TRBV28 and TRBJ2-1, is DVKVTQSSRYLVKRTGEKVFLECVQDMDHENMFWYRQDPGLGLRLIYFSYDVKMKEKGDIPEGYSVSREKKERFSLILESASTNQTSMYLCASRTGVGRQRYNEQFFGPGTRLTVL.

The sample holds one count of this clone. DNA for the CDR3: TGTGCCAGCAGCTTAGGGGCGGGATCTGGCGAGCAGTACGTC. Translating gives CASSLGAGSGEQYV. The J gene is TRBJ2-7, the V gene TRBV7-9; a possible D gene is TRBD2 (6 bases). V was pared by 1 base and J by 6 bases, with 13 bases between. Per the germline V gene, CDR1 is SEHNR and CDR2 is FQNEAQ (reference sequence). There are 14 residues in the CDR3.

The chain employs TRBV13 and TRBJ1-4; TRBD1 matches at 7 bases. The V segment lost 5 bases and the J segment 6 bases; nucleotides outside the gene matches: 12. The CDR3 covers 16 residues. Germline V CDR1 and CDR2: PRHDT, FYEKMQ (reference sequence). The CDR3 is CASSPIGEGAHEKLFF. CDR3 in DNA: TGTGCCAGCAGCCCCATAGGAGAGGGGGCGCATGAAAAACTGTTTTTT.

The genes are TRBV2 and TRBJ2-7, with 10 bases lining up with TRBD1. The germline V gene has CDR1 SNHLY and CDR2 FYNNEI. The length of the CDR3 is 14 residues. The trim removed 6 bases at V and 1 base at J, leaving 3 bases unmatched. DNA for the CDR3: TGTGCCAGCAGCCGACAGGGGGCGTCCTACGAGCAGTACGTC. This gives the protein CASSRQGASYEQYV.

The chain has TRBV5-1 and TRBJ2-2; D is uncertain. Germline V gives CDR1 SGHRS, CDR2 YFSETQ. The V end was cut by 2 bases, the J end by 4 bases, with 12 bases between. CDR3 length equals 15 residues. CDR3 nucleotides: TGCGCCAGCAGCTTACCTTCCAGGTTCACCGGGGAGCTGTTTTTT. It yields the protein CASSLPSRFTGELFF.